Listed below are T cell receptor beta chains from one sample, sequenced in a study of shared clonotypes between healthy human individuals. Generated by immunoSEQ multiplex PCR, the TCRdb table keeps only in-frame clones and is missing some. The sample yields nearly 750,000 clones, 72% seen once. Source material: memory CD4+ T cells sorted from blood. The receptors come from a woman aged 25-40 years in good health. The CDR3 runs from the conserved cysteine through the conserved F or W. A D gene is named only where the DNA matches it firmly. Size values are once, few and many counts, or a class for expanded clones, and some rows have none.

DNA: TGTGCCAGCAGTTACTATCAACAGGGATTGAACACTGAAGCTTTCTTT; CDR3: CASSYYQQGLNTEAFF; V: TRBV6-5; size: .; J: TRBJ1-1; D: .
DNA: TGTGCCAGCAGAGGACATCTAGCGGGAGGGCTAGGGGAGCTGTTTTTT; CDR3: CASRGHLAGGLGELFF; V: TRBV2; size: .; J: TRBJ2-2; D: TRBD2
DNA: TGTGCCAGCAGCTTAGGTCCGCCAGACTACAATGAGCAGTTCTTC; CDR3: CASSLGPPDYNEQFF; V: TRBV7-2; size: .; J: TRBJ2-1; D: .
DNA: TGTGCCAGTAGTCCCCGGGAGGGAGCGGGAGGGTTGTATGAGCAGTTCTTC; CDR3: CASSPREGAGGLYEQFF; V: TRBV19; size: once; J: TRBJ2-1; D: TRBD2
DNA: TGTGCCAGCAGAGATAGGTTAGCAACTAATGAAAAACTGTTTTTT; CDR3: CASRDRLATNEKLFF; V: TRBV6-1; size: .; J: TRBJ1-4; D: .
DNA: TGTGCCAGCAGTTACCAGCGGGGAAGAACTGAAGCTTTCTTT; CDR3: CASSYQRGRTEAFF; V: TRBV6-6; size: .; J: TRBJ1-1; D: .
DNA: TGTGCCAGCGGGACGGGAATGGGGGGCCTATACGAGCAGTACTTC; CDR3: CASGTGMGGLYEQYF; V: TRBV7-9; size: .; J: TRBJ2-7; D: .
DNA: TGTGCCAGCAGCCCCCAACCCGGGACTAGCTCTGGGGCCAACGTCCTGACTTTC; CDR3: CASSPQPGTSSGANVLTF; V: TRBV7-9; size: .; J: TRBJ2-6; D: TRBD2
DNA: TGCAGCGTTGACCTAAAGCGGGGGTCAGGTTTGGATGGCTACACCTTC; CDR3: CSVDLKRGSGLDGYTF; V: TRBV29-1; size: few; J: TRBJ1-2; D: .
DNA: TGTGCCAGCAGTGAAGGGACAGGGGTGGTTGGCTACACCTTC; CDR3: CASSEGTGVVGYTF; V: TRBV25-1; size: .; J: TRBJ1-2; D: TRBD1
DNA: TGTGCCAGCTCACCCTTACAGGGAGCAGATACGCAGTATTTT; CDR3: CASSPLQGADTQYF; V: TRBV18; size: .; J: TRBJ2-3; D: .
DNA: TGTGCCAGCAAACTACAGGGGGACGAAAAACTGTTTTTT; CDR3: CASKLQGDEKLFF; V: TRBV19; size: .; J: TRBJ1-4; D: TRBD1
DNA: TGTGCCAGCAGGTCCGACAGGGCCGGGGAGCTGTTTTTT; CDR3: CASRSDRAGELFF; V: TRBV2; size: .; J: TRBJ2-2; D: TRBD1
DNA: TGTGCCAGCAGTTTTATCAGCACAGATACGCAGTATTTT; CDR3: CASSFISTDTQYF; V: TRBV28; size: few; J: TRBJ2-3; D: .
DNA: TGTGCCAGCTCATTCCGGGATCTAGGAGATACGCAGTATTTT; CDR3: CASSFRDLGDTQYF; V: TRBV18; size: once; J: TRBJ2-3; D: .
DNA: TGTGCCAGCAGCTTAATGGGCACAGATACGCAGTATTTT; CDR3: CASSLMGTDTQYF; V: TRBV5-4; size: .; J: TRBJ2-3; D: .
DNA: TGTGCCAGCAGTCAGCATTCGATGCAGTACTTC; CDR3: CASSQHSMQYF; V: TRBV27; size: .; J: TRBJ2-7; D: .
DNA: TGTGCCAGCAGCGCAGCGAAACAAGAGACCCAGTACTTC; CDR3: CASSAAKQETQYF; V: TRBV11-2; size: .; J: TRBJ2-5; D: .
DNA: TGTGCCAGCAGTACAGGGCCAGAGACCCAGTACTTC; CDR3: CASSTGPETQYF; V: TRBV28; size: few; J: TRBJ2-5; D: .
DNA: TGTGCCAGCAGCTTCTCCGGGGGCGAAGAAAAACTGTTTTTT; CDR3: CASSFSGGEEKLFF; V: TRBV5-4; size: .; J: TRBJ1-4; D: .
DNA: TGTGCCAGCTGTTATGACAATGAGCAGTTCTTC; CDR3: CASCYDNEQFF; V: TRBV2; size: .; J: TRBJ2-1; D: .
DNA: TGTGCCAGCAGTCCAAGGGGGACTCCGCTTCCGACCTACGAGCAGTACTTC; CDR3: CASSPRGTPLPTYEQYF; V: TRBV27; size: .; J: TRBJ2-7; D: .
DNA: TGTGCCACCAGCAGAGCTCAGAAGCAGTTCTTC; CDR3: CATSRAQKQFF; V: TRBV15; size: .; J: TRBJ2-1; D: .
DNA: TGTGCCAGCAGGGAGGGATCTAATGAAAAACTGTTTTTT; CDR3: CASREGSNEKLFF; V: TRBV28; size: .; J: TRBJ1-4; D: .